A single sample is the source of the 29 T cell receptor beta chains below, sequenced in a study of yellow fever vaccine responses in identical twins. TCRdb used MiXCR to reprocess the RT-PCR reads, holding one entry per CDR3 protein. The repertoire consists of 30,000 to 40,000 distinct CDR3 sequences, with about 61% occurring once and the leading ten covering roughly 4.5%. The sample here was T cells from blood (PBMCs), unsorted or a sorted subset (not recorded which), taken before or after yellow fever vaccination (not recorded which). All receptors derive from a woman aged 18-30 years who received the yellow fever vaccine.

This chain uses TRBV20-1 with TRBJ2-1; D is unclear. The germline V gene has CDR1 DFQATT and CDR2 SNEGSKA (reference sequence). The CDR3 loop spans 12 amino acids. With 5 bases removed from V and 4 bases from J, the gap between germline ends came to 9 bases. CDR3 bases: TGCAGTGCTGGCTATAATTACAATGAGCAGTTCTTC. Amino acids: CSAGYNYNEQFF.

V and J are TRBV19 and TRBJ2-7; 8 nucleotides match TRBD2. The CDR3 has 15 amino acids. Germline CDR1 is LNHDA and CDR2 is SQIVND (reference sequence). The V gene end was trimmed by 2 bases and the J gene end by 4 bases; junction bases not matched to a gene: 7. The CDR3 is CASSIRGLGTYEQYF. CDR3 sequence (DNA): TGTGCCAGTAGTATACGGGGACTAGGAACTTACGAGCAGTACTTC.

In its sample, this clonotype was seen a few times. The chain uses TRBV28 and TRBJ2-1; D possibly corresponds to TRBD1 (6 bases). Germline CDR1 reads MDHEN; CDR2 reads SYDVKM. The CDR3 is 15 residues long. The germline V and J ends were trimmed by 3 bases and 4 bases, with 13 bases remaining between them. Here the CDR3 reads CASSLGASWYNEQFF. DNA of the CDR3: TGTGCCAGCAGTTTGGGGGCTAGTTGGTACAATGAGCAGTTCTTC. The whole variable domain, filled in from reference TRBV28 and TRBJ2-1, reads DVKVTQSSRYLVKRTGEKVFLECVQDMDHENMFWYRQDPGLGLRLIYFSYDVKMKEKGDIPEGYSVSREKKERFSLILESASTNQTSMYLCASSLGASWYNEQFFGPGTRLTVL.

In its sample, this clonotype was seen once. The V and J genes are TRBV6-5 and TRBJ2-1; maybe TRBD2 (7 bases). This CDR3 is built from 17 residues. The germline V and J ends were trimmed by 0 bases and 4 bases, with 16 bases remaining between them. Looked up from germline, CDR1 is MNHEY and CDR2 is SVGAGI. The CDR3 nucleotides read TGTGCCAGCAGTTACTCAAAGGGGGGGGGGAGTTACAATGAGCAGTTCTTC. Its protein is CASSYSKGGGSYNEQFF.

Of note for this clonotype: Germline is not matched at one junction end, which may reflect a read error. As DNA, the CDR3 is TGTGCCAGCAGCGAAGACAGGGGTGCGCAGTATTTT. Encoded protein: CASSEDRGAQYF. The V and J genes are TRBV2 and TRBJ2-3; 8 nucleotides line up with TRBD1. The CDR3 length is 12 residues. The germline V gene has CDR1 SNHLY and CDR2 FYNNEI.

The chain has TRBV29-1 and TRBJ1-2, with unresolved D. The CDR3 runs to 11 residues. Germline loops: CDR1 SQVTM, CDR2 ANQGSEA. Trimming removed 6 bases at V and 4 bases at J, with 9 bases between. CDR3 sequence: CSVERGYGYTF. CDR3 DNA: TGCAGCGTCGAACGTGGCTATGGCTACACCTTC.

The chain combines TRBV12-3 or TRBV12-4 with TRBJ1-2; 7 bases line up with TRBD1. The CDR3 has 14 residues. The V gene end was trimmed by 7 bases and the J gene end by 2 bases; junction bases not matched to a gene: 7. Written as DNA, the CDR3 is TGTGCCAGCACCCAACAGGGGCGGAACTATGGCTACACCTTC. Translation gives CASTQQGRNYGYTF.

The table lists this clonotype with a few counts. The gene calls are TRBV29-1 and TRBJ1-2; 10 bases line up with TRBD1. J was trimmed by 4 bases and V by 6 bases; bases with no gene match: 5. The CDR3 covers 13 residues. Germline CDR1 is SQVTM and CDR2 is ANQGSEA. The chain's CDR3 is CSVQTGGSYGYTF. CDR3 nucleotide sequence: TGCAGCGTACAGACAGGGGGCAGCTATGGCTACACCTTC.

The genes are TRBV29-1 and TRBJ1-2, with TRBD1 as a possible D gene (6 bases). The CDR3 is 14 residues long. The germline V gene has CDR1 SQVTM and CDR2 ANQGSEA. Trimming stripped 4 bases from V and 14 bases from J, with 26 bases between. CDR3 nucleotide sequence: TGCAGCGTTGCTACTTCGACAGGCCCGACATTGGGGACCTTC. It codes for CSVATSTGPTLGTF.

The chain has TRBV24-1 and TRBJ2-3; weak D call: TRBD1 (6 bases). Germline-derived CDR1 and CDR2 are KGHDR and SFDVKD. The V end was cut by 3 bases, the J end by 2 bases, with 20 bases between. The CDR3 spans 18 residues. In nucleotides, the CDR3 is TGTGCCACCAGTGATGCACCATTCCCCAGGGGTTCCACAGATACGCAGTATTTT. As protein: CATSDAPFPRGSTDTQYF.

The rearrangement joins TRBV2 to TRBJ2-5; no firm D call. CDR1 is SNHLY and CDR2 is FYNNEI in the germline V gene. The length of the CDR3 is 13 residues. Deletions cut 3 bases from V and 3 bases from J, with 8 bases between. CDR3 nucleotides: TGTGCCAGCAGTGAGGCAGTCAAAGAGACCCAGTACTTC. This codes for CASSEAVKETQYF.

In this sample, this clonotype turned up a few times. The rearrangement uses TRBV18 and TRBJ2-1, with 12 bases fitting TRBD2. Germline V gene sequence: CDR1 KGHSH, CDR2 LQKENI. The CDR3 has 16 residues. Losses at the gene ends were 0 bases for V and 9 bases for J; bases not matched to a gene: 6. The CDR3 loop reads CASSPPPTSGSAEQFF. In DNA, the CDR3 is TGTGCCAGCTCACCACCTCCGACTAGCGGGAGCGCTGAGCAGTTCTTC.

This sequence joins TRBV11-3 and TRBJ2-3; 8 bases match TRBD2. V trimming: 3 bases; J trimming: 1 base; junction bases outside the gene matches: 3. CDR1 is SGHNT and CDR2 is YENEEA in the germline V gene. CDR3 length: 15 residues. The CDR3 bases are TGTGCCAGCAGCTTCAGCGGGAGTGGCACAGATACGCAGTATTTT. It is translated as CASSFSGSGTDTQYF.

The V gene is TRBV11-1, the J gene TRBJ2-7; D unresolved. V was shortened by 8 bases and J by 3 bases, with 11 bases between the two germline ends. Germline CDR1 is SGHAT and CDR2 is FQDESV (reference sequence). The CDR3 runs to 12 residues. This chain's CDR3 is CASSDGVYEQYF. The CDR3 DNA reads as TGTGCCAGCTCCGACGGAGTCTACGAGCAGTACTTC.

CDR3 coding DNA: TGTGCCAGCAGCCTTGGACTAGCGGGAGATTACAATGAGCAGTTCTTC. Amino acids: CASSLGLAGDYNEQFF. The chain joins TRBV13 to TRBJ2-1; 13 nucleotides match TRBD2. The V segment lost 5 bases and the J segment 4 bases; nucleotides outside the gene matches: 5. The CDR3 length is 16 residues. Germline V gene data show CDR1 as PRHDT and CDR2 as FYEKMQ (reference sequence).

As concerns this clonotype: One junction end does not reproduce the germline sequence, and a read error may be involved. The chain has TRBV2 and TRBJ2-5; 8 bases are a match to TRBD2. The CDR3 runs to 15 residues. CDR1 and CDR2 from the germline V gene are SNHLY and FYNNEI. CDR3 sequence (DNA): TGTGCCAGCAGTAAAGCGGGAGCAGGTCAAGAGACCCAGTACTTC. This translates into CASSKAGAGQETQYF.

This clonotype was counted only a few times. Germline and junction disagree at one end, which may indicate a read error. The rearrangement joins TRBV5-5 to TRBJ2-2, with 9 bases lining up with TRBD1. There are 15 residues in the CDR3. Germline CDR1 is SGHKS and CDR2 is YYEKEE (reference sequence). The CDR3 spells CASSKGTGNPGELFF. The DNA of the CDR3 is TGTGCCAGCAGCAAAGGGACAGGGAACCCCGGGGAGCTGTTTTTT.

V gene TRBV10-3 combines with J gene TRBJ2-7; 9 bases are shared with TRBD2. V shed 6 bases, J shed 2 bases, and the junction held 2 bases outside the gene matches. CDR3 size: 13 residues. Germline lookup yields CDR1 ENHRY and CDR2 SYGVKD. For the CDR3, the DNA is TGTGCCATCAGCCGACTAGCGGCCTACGAGCAGTACTTC. Protein product: CAISRLAAYEQYF.

V and J are TRBV5-1 and TRBJ2-1, with D possibly TRBD1 on 5 matching bases. V lost 2 bases and J lost 8, with 20 bases in between. The germline V gene encodes CDR1 SGHRS and CDR2 YFSETQ. There are 16 residues in the CDR3. The CDR3 DNA reads TGCGCCAGCAGCTTTTCAGGGTTGGGTTCGGGCTATGAGCAGTTCTTC. Translation gives CASSFSGLGSGYEQFF.

The genes are TRBV2 and TRBJ2-7; D is ambiguous. The CDR3 spans 12 residues. Trimming cost V 4 bases and J 4 bases, with 8 bases left between them. Germline V gives CDR1 SNHLY, CDR2 FYNNEI. The CDR3 reads CASSVEAYEQYF. CDR3 DNA sequence: TGTGCCAGCAGTGTCGAGGCGTACGAGCAGTACTTC.

This sequence joins TRBV11-1 and TRBJ1-1, with 7 bases fitting TRBD1. Trimming cost V 5 bases and J 3 bases; bases outside gene matches: 6. CDR3 size: 14 residues. Germline CDR1 SGHAT, CDR2 FQDESV (reference sequence). The DNA for the CDR3 is TGTGCCAGCAGCGGAAAGGGGGCGGACACTGAAGCTTTCTTT. This encodes CASSGKGADTEAFF.

This clonotype was seen only a few times. The chain combines TRBV6-2 or TRBV6-3 with TRBJ2-5, with D perhaps TRBD1 (5 bases). V was pared by 0 bases and J by 2 bases, with 13 bases between. The CDR3 has 16 amino acids. CDR1 MNHEY and CDR2 SVGEGT come from the germline V gene. The CDR3 protein is CASSYSRGEIQETQYF. DNA for the CDR3: TGTGCCAGCAGTTACTCTAGGGGTGAGATACAAGAGACCCAGTACTTC.

A word on this clonotype: The junction shows a germline mismatch at one end, possibly a read error. The chain is built from TRBV12-3 or TRBV12-4 and TRBJ1-5, with 8 bases that match TRBD1. The CDR3 spans 14 residues. The CDR3 protein is CASSGGQGNQPQHF. The CDR3 region has the DNA TGTGCCAGCAGTGGTGGACAGGGCAACCAGCCCCAGCATTTT.

The V call is TRBV11-3, the J call TRBJ1-1; D gene ambiguous. V was shortened by 5 bases and J by 0 bases, with 10 bases between the two germline ends. The CDR3 spans 14 residues. Germline V gene lookup returns CDR1 SGHNT and CDR2 YENEEA. In DNA form, the CDR3 reads TGTGCCAGCAGCCCCAGGAGTTTGAACACTGAAGCTTTCTTT. It translates to CASSPRSLNTEAFF.

The J gene is TRBJ1-2, the V gene TRBV18; D is ambiguous. Trimming took 3 bases from V and 4 from J, leaving 9 bases between them. Germline values: CDR1 KGHSH, CDR2 LQKENI. There are 13 residues in the CDR3. CDR3 in amino acids: CASSPGTSYGYTF. CDR3 bases: TGTGCCAGCTCACCCGGCACGAGCTATGGCTACACCTTC.

The J gene is TRBJ2-1, the V gene TRBV18; 9 bases align to TRBD2. CDR3 size: 16 residues. V was pared by 0 bases and J by 8 bases, with 8 bases of the junction left unmatched. Germline assignment: CDR1 KGHSH and CDR2 LQKENI. CDR3 loop: CASSPPAGGPFYEQFF. In DNA form, the CDR3 reads TGTGCCAGCTCACCACCCGCGGGGGGGCCTTTCTATGAGCAGTTCTTC.

This chain uses TRBV29-1 with TRBJ1-5; D unresolved. The germline V gene has CDR1 SQVTM and CDR2 ANQGSEA. This CDR3 comprises 14 residues. V lost 5 bases and J lost 0, with 11 bases in between. CDR3 nucleotides: TGCAGCGTTCTCGGGGTCGATAGCAATCAGCCCCAGCATTTT. This sequence encodes CSVLGVDSNQPQHF.

The chain joins TRBV4-1 to TRBJ2-5; 12 bases fit TRBD2. Germline V gives CDR1 MGHRA, CDR2 YSYEKL. With 0 bases clipped from V and 1 base from J, the junction kept 18 bases outside the gene matches. The CDR3 spans 22 residues. CDR3 coding DNA: TGCGCCAGCAGCCAAGATATAATTGCGCGACTAGCGGGAGAAGGGGCCCAAGAGACCCAGTACTTC. Protein sequence: CASSQDIIARLAGEGAQETQYF.

This clonotype was picked up one time. The chain recombines TRBV11-3 with TRBJ2-5; D is unclear. Germline V gene sequence: CDR1 SGHNT, CDR2 YENEEA. This CDR3 region has 15 residues. V dropped 2 bases and J dropped 2 bases, with 12 bases sitting between them. Here the CDR3 reads CASSLWITEQETQYF. CDR3 coding DNA: TGTGCCAGCAGCTTATGGATCACGGAACAAGAGACCCAGTACTTC.